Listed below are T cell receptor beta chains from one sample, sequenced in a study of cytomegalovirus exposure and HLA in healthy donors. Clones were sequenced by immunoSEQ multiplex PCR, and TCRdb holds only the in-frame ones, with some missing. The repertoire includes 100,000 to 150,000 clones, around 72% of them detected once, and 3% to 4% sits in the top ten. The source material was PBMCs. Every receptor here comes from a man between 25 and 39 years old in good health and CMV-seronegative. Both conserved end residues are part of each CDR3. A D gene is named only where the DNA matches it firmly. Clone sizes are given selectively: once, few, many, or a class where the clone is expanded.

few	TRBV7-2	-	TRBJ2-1	TGTGCCAGCAGCTTATCCAGAAACAATGAGCAGTTCTTC	CASSLSRNNEQFF
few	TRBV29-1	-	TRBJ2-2	TGCAGCGCCGACTTGACTGGCGGGGAGCTGTTTTTT	CSADLTGGELFF
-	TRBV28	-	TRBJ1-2	TGTGCCAGCAGTTCGGGGGTGGGAAGTTATGAGGCTAACTATGGCTACACCTTC	CASSSGVGSYEANYGYTF
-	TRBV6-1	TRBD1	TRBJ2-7	TGTGCCCACAGCGTGGGGACAGGGGGCGCCCGCGAGCAGTACTTC	CAHSVGTGGAREQYF
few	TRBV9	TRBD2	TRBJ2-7	TGTGCCAGCAGCATAAGCGGGGGAAGTTCCTACGAGCAGTACTTC	CASSISGGSSYEQYF
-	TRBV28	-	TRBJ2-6	TGTGCCAGCAGTTTAGGGGAGGCCGGGGCCAACGTCCTGACTTTC	CASSLGEAGANVLTF
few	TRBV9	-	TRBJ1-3	TGTGCCAGCAGCGTAGCTTACGGGTCTGGAAACACCATATATTTT	CASSVAYGSGNTIYF
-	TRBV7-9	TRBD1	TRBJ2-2	TGTGCCAGCAGCCGACAGGGGGTAGCGGAGCTGTTTTTT	CASSRQGVAELFF
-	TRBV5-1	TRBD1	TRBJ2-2	TGCGCCAGCAGCTTTCGGCCGGGACAGGATATCACCGGGGAGCTGTTTTTT	CASSFRPGQDITGELFF
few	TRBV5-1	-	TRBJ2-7	TGCGCCAGCAGCTGGGGCTACGAGCAGTACTTC	CASSWGYEQYF
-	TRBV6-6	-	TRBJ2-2	TGTGCCAGCAGGACACCTTACACCGGGGAGCTGTTTTTT	CASRTPYTGELFF
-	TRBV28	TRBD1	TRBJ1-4	TGTGCCAGCAGTTCCCCTCCGGGACAGGGTGTAAGCGAAAAACTGTTTTTT	CASSSPPGQGVSEKLFF
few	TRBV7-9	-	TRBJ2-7	TGTGCCAGCAGCTTAGTAGGGGGGGTGGGCGAGCAGTACTTC	CASSLVGGVGEQYF
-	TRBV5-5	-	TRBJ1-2	TGTGCCAGCAGCATTGGACTAGGGGATTATGGCTACACCTTC	CASSIGLGDYGYTF
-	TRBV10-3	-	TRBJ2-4	TGTGCCATCAGTGAGTCAGGGGTGAACATTCAGTACTTC	CAISESGVNIQYF
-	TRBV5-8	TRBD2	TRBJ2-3	TGTGCCAGCATCCTAGCGGGGGGAACAGATACGCAGTATTTT	CASILAGGTDTQYF
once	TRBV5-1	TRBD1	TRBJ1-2	TGCGCCAGCAGCTTGGGACAGGGGCATGGCGCGGGTTCGGGCTACACCTTC	CASSLGQGHGAGSGYTF
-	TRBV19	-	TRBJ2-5	TGTGCCAGTAGTATAGGTGACTACTTGGAGACCCAGTACTTC	CASSIGDYLETQYF
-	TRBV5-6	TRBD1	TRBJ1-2	TGTGCCAGCAGCAGGGACAGGGGATATGGCTACACCTTC	CASSRDRGYGYTF
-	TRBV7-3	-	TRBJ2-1	TGTGCCAGCAGCTTAACGACAGTATCCTACAATGAGCAGTTCTTC	CASSLTTVSYNEQFF
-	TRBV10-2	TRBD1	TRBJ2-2	TGCGCCAGCAGTAAGACAGGGGGTAGCGGCGGGGAGCTGTTTTTT	CASSKTGGSGGELFF
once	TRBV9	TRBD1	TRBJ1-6	TGTGCCAGCAGCACCACTGGACAGGCCCCAGTACCCCTCCACTTT	CASSTTGQAPVPLHF
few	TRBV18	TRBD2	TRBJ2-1	TGTGCCAGCTCCGAGCGGGGGGGCCTCTCCTACAATGAGCAGTTCTTC	CASSERGGLSYNEQFF
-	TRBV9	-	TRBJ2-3	TGTGCCAGCAGCGTAACTCCCTCGATCACAGATACGCAGTATTTT	CASSVTPSITDTQYF